This T cell receptor beta chain was captured by sequencing in a study of T cell responses to AZD1222 COVID-19 vaccine. The assay was immunoSEQ multiplex PCR, and TCRdb's table has in-frame clones only and misses some. The sample includes 60,000 to 95,000 clones, around nine tenths seen only once; the top ten take more than 15%. The germline gives CDR1 ENHRY, CDR2 SYGVKD. This CDR3 is 14 amino acids long. V lost 6 bases to trimming and J lost 5 bases; unmatched junction nucleotides: 7. This chain connects TRBV10-3 to TRBJ1-1; 9 bases map to TRBD1. The source material was peripheral blood, sampled 28 days after the second AZD1222 dose. The clonotype was recovered from an adult who received the AZD1222 COVID-19 vaccine. The CDR3 region has the DNA TGTGCCATCAGCAGGGACAGGGTAAGGACTGAAGCTTTCTTT. Its translation is CAISRDRVRTEAFF.